This T cell receptor (beta chain) was identified in a study of blood T cell repertoires in COVID-19. This CDR3 has 15 amino acids. V was trimmed by 0 bases and J by 5 bases, leaving 14 bases between them. Germline-derived CDR1 and CDR2 are SGHRS and YFSETQ. Repertoires were generated with immunoSEQ multiplex PCR, while TCRdb's copy carries only in-frame clones and drops some. The data contain around 190,000 clones, 80% to 90% of them singletons. The receptor comes from a man between 18 and 29 years old who had recovered from COVID-19. The source material was peripheral blood. The chain couples TRBV5-1 to TRBJ1-1; D is undetermined. CDR3 coding DNA: TGCGCCAGCAGCTTGGGAGCGGCCAGAAGGACTGAAGCTTTCTTT. Encoded protein: CASSLGAARRTEAFF.